This T cell receptor (beta chain) was observed in a study of technical replicates of blood from a few donors. V was cut by 2 bases and J by 1 base, with 5 bases left in between. CDR1 MGHRA and CDR2 YSYEKL come from the germline V gene. There are 13 residues in the CDR3. Libraries were prepared by immunoSEQ multiplex PCR; TCRdb keeps only in-frame clonotypes and omits some of them. This sample has around 80,000 clones; around 94% occur once, and the top ten carry about 0.4%. The receptor was derived from a human donor in good health. V is TRBV4-1 and J is TRBJ1-1; no firm D call. The specimen was T cells isolated from PBMCs. This CDR3 reads CASSQLSNTEAFF. CDR3 bases: TGCGCCAGCAGCCAACTCTCGAACACTGAAGCTTTCTTT.